The rows below give T cell receptor beta chains drawn from one sample of a study of vaccination effects on CD4 cells after COVID-19. Method: immunoSEQ multiplex PCR; TCRdb's copy keeps in-frame clones and lacks some. The sample shows some 22,000 clones, 74% of them seen only once. Antigens for these TCRs are unknown. Specimen: CD4+ T cells from PBMCs cultured with SARS-CoV-2 spike peptides, collected before COVID-19 vaccination. The receptors were sampled from a human donor who received a COVID-19 vaccine. CDR3s include the opening cysteine and the closing phenylalanine or tryptophan. A D gene is named only where the DNA matches it firmly. Clone size is stated in some rows and not others, as once, few, many or a class when expanded.

few	TRBV5-4	TRBD1	TRBJ1-2	TGTGCCAGCAGCTCCCTGGGTTTTACAGGGGAGGATGGCTACACCTTC	CASSSLGFTGEDGYTF
NA	TRBV9	TRBD1	TRBJ1-2	TGTGCCAGCAGCGTAGGTGGGACAGGGAGTTTTGGCTACACCTTC	CASSVGGTGSFGYTF
few	TRBV6-2/TRBV6-3	NA	TRBJ2-7	TGTGCCAGCAGCCGGATGGTGGTCTTCGAGCAGTACTTC	CASSRMVVFEQYF
NA	TRBV7-2	NA	TRBJ2-3	TGTGCCAGCAGCTTAGTAGGGGGGAGTGATACGCAGTATTTT	CASSLVGGSDTQYF
NA	TRBV2	TRBD1	TRBJ1-4	TGTGCCAGCAGCCTACAGGGGAGTGATGAAAAACTGTTTTTT	CASSLQGSDEKLFF
NA	TRBV18	NA	TRBJ1-2	TGTGCCAGCTCACCAATGGACAGCAACTATGGCTACACCTTC	CASSPMDSNYGYTF
NA	TRBV9	TRBD2	TRBJ2-1	TGTGCCAGCAGCGCATTAGCGGGAGGTGTAGATGAGCAGTTCTTC	CASSALAGGVDEQFF
NA	TRBV28	NA	TRBJ1-1	TGTGCCAGCAGTTTACTCACTGGGGGGAACACTGAAGCTTTCTTT	CASSLLTGGNTEAFF
few	TRBV18	NA	TRBJ2-5	TGTGCCAGCTCACCAGCCTCAGAGACCCAGTACTTC	CASSPASETQYF
once	TRBV7-9	NA	TRBJ2-3	TGTGCCAGCAGCTTAGATATAAATACGCAGTATTTT	CASSLDINTQYF
NA	TRBV12-5	TRBD1	TRBJ2-7	TGTGCTAGTGGTTTGTACTTACAGGGGGTGAGGTACGAGCAGTACTTC	CASGLYLQGVRYEQYF
NA	TRBV18	NA	TRBJ2-2	TGTGCCAGCTCACCACCGCAGGGATGGGGGTCAAACACCGGGGAGCTGTTTTTT	CASSPPQGWGSNTGELFF
NA	TRBV6-5	NA	TRBJ2-5	TGTGCCAGCGGGGGGATGGAAGGAGGACGGACCCAGTACTTC	CASGGMEGGRTQYF
few	TRBV5-5	NA	TRBJ1-4	TGTGCCAGCAGCTCCGAGGGGCAGGAAAAACTGTTTTTT	CASSSEGQEKLFF
NA	TRBV7-9	TRBD1	TRBJ2-4	TGTGCCAGCAGCTTAGAATCTATTCCTGGGACAGGGTATAGGAACATTCAGTACTTC	CASSLESIPGTGYRNIQYF
NA	TRBV19	NA	TRBJ2-2	TGTGCCAGTAGTATAGATCTATCCAGGGGGGGTACCGGGGAGCTGTTTTTT	CASSIDLSRGGTGELFF
NA	TRBV5-4	TRBD1	TRBJ2-3	TGTGCCAGCAGCTTGGGACAGGGGTCCACAGATACGCAGTATTTT	CASSLGQGSTDTQYF
NA	TRBV6-2/TRBV6-3	TRBD2	TRBJ2-3	TGTGCCAGCAGTTACCGGCGGGAGGCCACAGATACGCAGTATTTT	CASSYRREATDTQYF
NA	TRBV2	NA	TRBJ2-3	TGTGCCAGCAGTGAACTTAGCACAGATACGCAGTATTTT	CASSELSTDTQYF
NA	TRBV10-1	NA	TRBJ2-7	TGCGCCAGCAGTGAGTATTTCCGGGCAGGGGAGCCCCACGAGCAGTACTTC	CASSEYFRAGEPHEQYF
once	TRBV5-4	NA	TRBJ2-2	TGTGCCAGCAGCCCGGGGTTAGCCACGAACACCGGGGAGCTGTTTTTT	CASSPGLATNTGELFF
NA	TRBV27	TRBD1	TRBJ2-2	TGTGCCAGCAGTTTAACGGACAGGATTAACACCGGGGAGCTGTTTTTT	CASSLTDRINTGELFF
few	TRBV19	TRBD1	TRBJ2-7	TGTGCCACGACAGACGACAGGGGGGCCTACGAGCAGTACTTC	CATTDDRGAYEQYF
NA	TRBV27	NA	TRBJ2-3	TGTGCCAGCAGTTTAAGGCCCCCACGATCGGCGCGCCCTAGCACAGATACGCAGTATTTT	CASSLRPPRSARPSTDTQYF
NA	TRBV5-8	NA	TRBJ2-3	TGTGCCAGCAGCGCCAGGGGCCAGGGGGATACGCAGTATTTT	CASSARGQGDTQYF
NA	TRBV5-1	NA	TRBJ2-7	TGCGCCAGCAGCTTGGGGCAGACCACTACCTACTACGAGCAGTACTTC	CASSLGQTTTYYEQYF
NA	TRBV18	NA	TRBJ1-1	TGTGCCAGCTCACCAGGGGAAGGCACTGAAGCTTTCTTT	CASSPGEGTEAFF
NA	TRBV7-6	NA	TRBJ2-3	TGTGCCAGCAGCTTAGGGGCTAGCACAGATACGCAGTATTTT	CASSLGASTDTQYF